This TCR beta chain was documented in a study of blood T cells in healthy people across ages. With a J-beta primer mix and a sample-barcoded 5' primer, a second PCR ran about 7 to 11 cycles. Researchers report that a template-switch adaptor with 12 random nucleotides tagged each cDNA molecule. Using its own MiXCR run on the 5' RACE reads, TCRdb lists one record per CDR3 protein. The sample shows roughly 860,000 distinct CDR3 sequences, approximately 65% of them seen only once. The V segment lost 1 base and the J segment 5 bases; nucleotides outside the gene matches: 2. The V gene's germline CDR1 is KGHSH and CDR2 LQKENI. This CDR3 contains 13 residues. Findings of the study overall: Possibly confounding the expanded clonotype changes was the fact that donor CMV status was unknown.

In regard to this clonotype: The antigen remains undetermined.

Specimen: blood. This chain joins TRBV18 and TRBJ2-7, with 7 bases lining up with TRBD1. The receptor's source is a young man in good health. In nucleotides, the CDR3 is TGTGCCAGCTCACCACAAACAGGGGACGAGCAGTACTTC. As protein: CASSPQTGDEQYF.